The clone carrying this TCR beta chain was counted a few times. This may be a read error: a much more frequent sequence differs by one nucleotide. TCRdb re-called the multiplex PCR reads through MiXCR, storing one row per CDR3 protein. The sample has some 230,000 distinct CDR3 sequences, 30% to 35% seen once. Axillary draining lymph nodes of breast cancer patients supplied the node samples. CDR1 is SGHVS, CDR2 FQNEAQ, per germline. This CDR3 comprises 17 residues. This specimen comes from a study of breast tumors, draining lymph nodes, adjacent tissues. Sample: axillary lymph node tissue. The chain employs TRBV7-8 and TRBJ2-1, with D maybe TRBD2 (8 bases). The TCR originated in a female donor with breast cancer. Some clones in this sample may be carry-over from other donors' samples. In nucleotides, the CDR3 is TGTGCCAGCAGCTTACGGGAGGGGGCGGGGATCTACAATCAGCAGTTCTTC. Translation: CASSLREGAGIYNQQFF.